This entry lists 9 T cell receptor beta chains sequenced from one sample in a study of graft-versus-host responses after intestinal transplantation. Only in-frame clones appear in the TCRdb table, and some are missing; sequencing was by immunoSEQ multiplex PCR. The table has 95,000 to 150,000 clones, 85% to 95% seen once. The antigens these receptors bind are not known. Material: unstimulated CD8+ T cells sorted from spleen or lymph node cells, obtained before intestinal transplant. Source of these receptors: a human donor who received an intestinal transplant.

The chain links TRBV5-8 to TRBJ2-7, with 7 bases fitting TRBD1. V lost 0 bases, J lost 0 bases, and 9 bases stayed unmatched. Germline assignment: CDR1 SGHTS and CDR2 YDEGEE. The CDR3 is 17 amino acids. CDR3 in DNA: TGTGCCAGCAGCTTGGGGGGGTACAGGGGCAGCTCCTACGAGCAGTACTTC. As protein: CASSLGGYRGSSYEQYF.

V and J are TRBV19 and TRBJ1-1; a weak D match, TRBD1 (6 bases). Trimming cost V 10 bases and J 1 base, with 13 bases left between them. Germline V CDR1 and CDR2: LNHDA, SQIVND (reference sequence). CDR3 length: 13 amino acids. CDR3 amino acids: CATLTGRNTEAFF. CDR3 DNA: TGTGCCACCTTGACAGGTAGGAACACTGAAGCTTTCTTT. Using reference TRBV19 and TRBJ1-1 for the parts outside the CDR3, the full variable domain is DGGITQSPKYLFRKEGQNVTLSCEQNLNHDAMYWYRQDPGQGLRLIYYSQIVNDFQKGDIAEGYSVSREKKESFPLTVTSAQKNPTAFYLCATLTGRNTEAFFGQGTRLTVV.

CDR3 residues: CASTHAGQKRNTEAFF. The CDR3 bases are TGTGCCAGTACTCATGCGGGACAGAAGAGGAACACTGAAGCTTTCTTT. The gene calls are TRBV19 and TRBJ1-1; 7 positions agree with TRBD1. The CDR3 sequence is 16 residues long. The V gene's germline CDR1 is LNHDA and CDR2 SQIVND (reference sequence). V shed 7 bases and J 1 base; nucleotides not matched to a gene: 12.

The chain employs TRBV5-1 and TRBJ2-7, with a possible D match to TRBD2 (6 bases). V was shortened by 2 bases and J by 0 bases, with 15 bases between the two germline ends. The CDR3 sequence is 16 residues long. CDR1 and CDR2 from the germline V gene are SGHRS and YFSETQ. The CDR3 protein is CASSLGAGVSSYEQYF. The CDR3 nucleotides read TGCGCCAGCAGCTTAGGAGCGGGTGTGAGCTCCTACGAGCAGTACTTC.

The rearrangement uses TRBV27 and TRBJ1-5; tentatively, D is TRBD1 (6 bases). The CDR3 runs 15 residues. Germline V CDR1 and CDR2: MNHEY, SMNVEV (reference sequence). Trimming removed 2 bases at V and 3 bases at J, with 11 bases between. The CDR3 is CASSLTNRVNQPQHF. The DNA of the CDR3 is TGTGCCAGCAGTTTAACGAACAGGGTCAATCAGCCCCAGCATTTT.

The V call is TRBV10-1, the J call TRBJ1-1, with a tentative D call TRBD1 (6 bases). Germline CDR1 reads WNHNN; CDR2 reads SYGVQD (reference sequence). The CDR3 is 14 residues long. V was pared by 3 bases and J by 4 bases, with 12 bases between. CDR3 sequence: CASSESGASTEAFF. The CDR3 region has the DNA TGCGCCAGCAGTGAATCGGGGGCTAGCACTGAAGCTTTCTTT.

CDR3 in DNA: TGCAGCGTTCGGGGCTCTGGAAACACCATATATTTT. As protein: CSVRGSGNTIYF. The V call is TRBV29-1, the J call TRBJ1-3; the D is unclear. Between the trimmed V and J ends, which lost 5 bases and 0 bases, there was a span of 5 bases. The CDR3 sequence is 12 residues long. Germline CDR1 SQVTM, CDR2 ANQGSEA.

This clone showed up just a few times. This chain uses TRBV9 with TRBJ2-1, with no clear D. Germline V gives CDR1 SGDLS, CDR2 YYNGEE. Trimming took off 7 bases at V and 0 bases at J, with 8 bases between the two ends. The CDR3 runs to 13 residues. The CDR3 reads CASASLSYNEQFF. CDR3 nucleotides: TGTGCCAGCGCCAGCCTCTCCTACAATGAGCAGTTCTTC.

The CDR3 sequence is CASNKGQESSGANVLTF. The CDR3 DNA reads as TGTGCCAGCAATAAAGGACAGGAAAGCTCTGGGGCCAACGTCCTGACTTTC. The chain employs TRBV21-1 and TRBJ2-6; the table's D gene call, TRBD1, was not cross checked with the DNA. TRBV21-1 is designated a pseudogene. This CDR3 is 17 amino acids long.